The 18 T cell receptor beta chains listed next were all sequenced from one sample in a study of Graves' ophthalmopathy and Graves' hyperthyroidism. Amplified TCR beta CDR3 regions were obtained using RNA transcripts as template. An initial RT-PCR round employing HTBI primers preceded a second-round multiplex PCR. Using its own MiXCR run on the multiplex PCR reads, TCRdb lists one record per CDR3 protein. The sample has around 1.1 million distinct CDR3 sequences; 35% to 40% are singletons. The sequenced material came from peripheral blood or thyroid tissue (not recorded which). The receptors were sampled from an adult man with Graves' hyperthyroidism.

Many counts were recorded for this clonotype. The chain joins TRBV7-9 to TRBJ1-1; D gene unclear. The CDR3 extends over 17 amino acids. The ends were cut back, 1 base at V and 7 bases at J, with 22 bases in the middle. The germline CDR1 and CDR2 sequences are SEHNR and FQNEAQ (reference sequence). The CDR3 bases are TGTGCCAGCAGCTTAGTGTTCGGTTTGCTCAAAGCGAATGAAGCTTTCTTT. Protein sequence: CASSLVFGLLKANEAFF. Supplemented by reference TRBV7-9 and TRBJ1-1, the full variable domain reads DTGVSQNPRHKITKRGQNVTFRCDPISEHNRLYWYRQTLGQGPEFLTYFQNEAQLEKSRLLSDRFSAERPKGSFSTLEIQRTEQGDSAMYLCASSLVFGLLKANEAFFGQGTRLTVV.

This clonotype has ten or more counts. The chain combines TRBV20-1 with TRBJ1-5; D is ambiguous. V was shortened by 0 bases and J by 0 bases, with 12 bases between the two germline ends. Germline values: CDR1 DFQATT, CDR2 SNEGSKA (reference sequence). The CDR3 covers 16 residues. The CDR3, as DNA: TGCAGTGCTAGAGATCCGGGGATCGGTAGCAATCAGCCCCAGCATTTT. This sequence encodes CSARDPGIGSNQPQHF.

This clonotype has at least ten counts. The CDR3 reads CASRNGQGTSPLHF. The CDR3, as DNA: TGTGCCAGCAGGAACGGACAGGGGACTTCACCCCTCCACTTT. The chain joins TRBV12-3 or TRBV12-4 to TRBJ1-6, with 9 bases matching TRBD1. This CDR3 has 14 amino acids. V shed 6 bases, J shed 9 bases, and the junction held 6 bases outside the gene matches.

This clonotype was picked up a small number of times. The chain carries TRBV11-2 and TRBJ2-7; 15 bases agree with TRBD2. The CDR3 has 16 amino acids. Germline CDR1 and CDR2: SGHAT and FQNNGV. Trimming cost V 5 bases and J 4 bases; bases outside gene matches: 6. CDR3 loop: CASSPRTSGRDYEQYF. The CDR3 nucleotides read TGTGCCAGCAGCCCGCGGACTAGCGGGAGGGATTACGAGCAGTACTTC.

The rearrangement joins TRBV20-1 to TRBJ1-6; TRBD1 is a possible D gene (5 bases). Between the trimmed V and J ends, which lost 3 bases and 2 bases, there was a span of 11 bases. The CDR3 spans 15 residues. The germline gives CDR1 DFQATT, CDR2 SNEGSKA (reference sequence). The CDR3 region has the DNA TGCAGTGCTAGCCGGTGGACACCCTATAATTCACCCCTCCACTTT. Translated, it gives CSASRWTPYNSPLHF.

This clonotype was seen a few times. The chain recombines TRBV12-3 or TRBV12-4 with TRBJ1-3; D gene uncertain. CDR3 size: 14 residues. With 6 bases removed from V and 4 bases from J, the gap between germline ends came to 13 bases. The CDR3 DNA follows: TGTGCCAGCAGCATCCGAGAGTCAGGAAACACCATATATTTT. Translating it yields CASSIRESGNTIYF.

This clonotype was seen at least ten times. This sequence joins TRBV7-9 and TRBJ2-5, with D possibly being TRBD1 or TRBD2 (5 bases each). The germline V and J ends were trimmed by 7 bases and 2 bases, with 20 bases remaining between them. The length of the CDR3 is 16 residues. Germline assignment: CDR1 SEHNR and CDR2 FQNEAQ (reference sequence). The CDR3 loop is CASTPSGPPNQETQYF. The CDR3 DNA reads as TGTGCCAGCACCCCGTCGGGGCCCCCCAATCAAGAGACCCAGTACTTC.

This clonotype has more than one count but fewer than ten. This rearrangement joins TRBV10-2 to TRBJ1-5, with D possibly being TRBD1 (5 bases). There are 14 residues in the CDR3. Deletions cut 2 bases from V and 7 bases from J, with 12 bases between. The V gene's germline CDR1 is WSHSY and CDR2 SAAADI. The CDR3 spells CASSEGRAQQPQHF. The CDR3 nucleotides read TGCGCCAGCAGTGAGGGCAGGGCACAGCAGCCCCAGCATTTT.

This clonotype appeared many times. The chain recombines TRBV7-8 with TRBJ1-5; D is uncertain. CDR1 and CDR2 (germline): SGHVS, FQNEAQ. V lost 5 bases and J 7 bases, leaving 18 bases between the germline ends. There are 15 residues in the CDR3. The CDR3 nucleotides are TGTGCCAGCAGCCCGCGATCGGGCTCGGGCCAGCCCCAGCATTTT. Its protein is CASSPRSGSGQPQHF.

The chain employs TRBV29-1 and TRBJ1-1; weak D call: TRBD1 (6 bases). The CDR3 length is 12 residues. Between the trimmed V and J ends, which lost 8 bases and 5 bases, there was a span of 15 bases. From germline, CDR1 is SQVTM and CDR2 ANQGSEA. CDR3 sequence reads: CSRKGGSTEAFF. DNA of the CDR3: TGCAGCCGTAAAGGGGGGAGTACTGAAGCTTTCTTT.

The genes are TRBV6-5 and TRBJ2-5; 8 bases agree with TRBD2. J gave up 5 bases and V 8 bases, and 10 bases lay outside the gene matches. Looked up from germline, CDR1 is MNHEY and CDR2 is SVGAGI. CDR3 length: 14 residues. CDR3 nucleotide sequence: TGTGCCAGCCGCAATGTCGGGGGGGGGGAGACCCAGTACTTC. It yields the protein CASRNVGGGETQYF.

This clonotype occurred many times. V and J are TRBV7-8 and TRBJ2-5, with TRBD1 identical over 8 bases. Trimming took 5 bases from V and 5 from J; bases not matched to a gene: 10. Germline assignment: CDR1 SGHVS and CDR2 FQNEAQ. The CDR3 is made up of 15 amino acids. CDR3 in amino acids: CASSPRQGIRETQYF. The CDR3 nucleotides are TGTGCCAGCAGCCCGCGACAGGGGATACGGGAGACCCAGTACTTC. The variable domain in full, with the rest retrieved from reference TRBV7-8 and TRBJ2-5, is GAGVSQSPRYKVAKRGQDVALRCDPISGHVSLFWYQQALGQGPEFLTYFQNEAQLDKSGLPSDRFFAERPEGSVSTLKIQRTQQEDSAVYLCASSPRQGIRETQYFGPGTRLLVL.

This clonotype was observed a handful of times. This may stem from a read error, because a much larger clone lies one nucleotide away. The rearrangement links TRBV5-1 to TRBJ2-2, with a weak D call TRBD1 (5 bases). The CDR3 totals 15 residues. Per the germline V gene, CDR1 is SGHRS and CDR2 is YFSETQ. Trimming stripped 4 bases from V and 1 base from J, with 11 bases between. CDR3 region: CASSLAQENTGELFF. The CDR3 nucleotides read TGCGCCAGCAGCCTGGCACAGGAGAACACCGGGGAGCTGTTTTTT.

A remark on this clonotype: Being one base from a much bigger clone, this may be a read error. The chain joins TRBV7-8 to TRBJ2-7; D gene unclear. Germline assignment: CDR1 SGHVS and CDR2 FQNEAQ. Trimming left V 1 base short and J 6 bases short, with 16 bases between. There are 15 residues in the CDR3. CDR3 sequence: CASSLELVRAREQYF. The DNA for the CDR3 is TGTGCCAGCAGCTTAGAGCTAGTTAGGGCCCGCGAGCAGTACTTC.

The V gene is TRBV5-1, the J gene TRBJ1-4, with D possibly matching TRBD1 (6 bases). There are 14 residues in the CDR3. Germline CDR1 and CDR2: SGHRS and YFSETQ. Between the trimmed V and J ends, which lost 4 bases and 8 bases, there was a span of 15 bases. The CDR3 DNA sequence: TGCGCCAGCAGCGTCGGGACACTTACCGAAAAACTGTTTTTT. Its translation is CASSVGTLTEKLFF.

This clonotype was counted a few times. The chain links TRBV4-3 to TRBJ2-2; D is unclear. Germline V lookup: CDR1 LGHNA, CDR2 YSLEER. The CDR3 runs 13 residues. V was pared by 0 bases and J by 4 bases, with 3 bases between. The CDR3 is CASSQDFTGELFF. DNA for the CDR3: TGCGCCAGCAGCCAAGATTTCACCGGGGAGCTGTTTTTT.

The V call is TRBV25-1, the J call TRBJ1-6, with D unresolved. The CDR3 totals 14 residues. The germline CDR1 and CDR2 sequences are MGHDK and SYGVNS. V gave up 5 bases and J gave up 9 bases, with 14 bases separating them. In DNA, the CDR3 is TGTGCCAGCAGTCCAGGCGATTTCACTTCACCCCTCCACTTT. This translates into CASSPGDFTSPLHF.

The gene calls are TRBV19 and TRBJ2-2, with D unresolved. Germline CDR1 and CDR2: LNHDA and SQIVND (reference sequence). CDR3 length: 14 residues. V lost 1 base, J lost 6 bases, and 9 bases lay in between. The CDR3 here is CASSIGAGPGELFF. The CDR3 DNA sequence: TGTGCCAGTAGTATAGGGGCTGGGCCCGGGGAGCTGTTTTTT.